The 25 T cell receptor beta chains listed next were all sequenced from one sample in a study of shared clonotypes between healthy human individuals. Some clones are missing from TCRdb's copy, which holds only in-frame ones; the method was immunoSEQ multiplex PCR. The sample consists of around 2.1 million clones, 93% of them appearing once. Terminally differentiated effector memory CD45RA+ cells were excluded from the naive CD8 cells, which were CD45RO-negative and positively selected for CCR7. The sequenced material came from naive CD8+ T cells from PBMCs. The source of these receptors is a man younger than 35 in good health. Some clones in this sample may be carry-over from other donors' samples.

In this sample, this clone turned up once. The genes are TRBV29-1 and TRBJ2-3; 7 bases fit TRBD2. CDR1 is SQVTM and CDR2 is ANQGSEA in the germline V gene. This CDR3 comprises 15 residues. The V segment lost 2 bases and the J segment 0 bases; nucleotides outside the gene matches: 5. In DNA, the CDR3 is TGCAGCGTTGAAACACTAGCGTCTAGCACAGATACGCAGTATTTT. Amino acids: CSVETLASSTDTQYF.

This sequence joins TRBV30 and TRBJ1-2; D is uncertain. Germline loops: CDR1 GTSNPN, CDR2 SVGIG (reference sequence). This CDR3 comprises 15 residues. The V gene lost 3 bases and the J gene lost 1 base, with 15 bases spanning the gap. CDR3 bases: TGTGCCTGGAGGGATGAGGACGGCCTTAACTATGGCTACACCTTC. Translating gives CAWRDEDGLNYGYTF.

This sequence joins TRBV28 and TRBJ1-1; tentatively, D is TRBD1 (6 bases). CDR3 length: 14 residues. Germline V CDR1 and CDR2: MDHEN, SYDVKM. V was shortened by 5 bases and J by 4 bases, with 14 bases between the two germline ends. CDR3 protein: CASSPPGEPTEAFF. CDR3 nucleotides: TGTGCCAGCAGTCCCCCAGGGGAGCCCACTGAAGCTTTCTTT.

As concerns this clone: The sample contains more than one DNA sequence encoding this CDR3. In DNA, the CDR3 is TGTGCCAGCAGTCTCTTTCCCACATACGAGCAGTACTTC. Translation gives CASSLFPTYEQYF. This chain uses TRBV27 with TRBJ2-7; D gene uncertain. V lost 5 bases, J lost 4 bases, and 12 bases lay in between. CDR3 length: 13 residues. Germline V lookup: CDR1 MNHEY, CDR2 SMNVEV (reference sequence).

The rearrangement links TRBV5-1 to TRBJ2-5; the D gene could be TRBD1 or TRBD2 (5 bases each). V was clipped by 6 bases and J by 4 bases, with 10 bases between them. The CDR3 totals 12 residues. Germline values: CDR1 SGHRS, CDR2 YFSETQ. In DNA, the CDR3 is TGCGCCAGCACACGGGACCCAGAGACCCAGTACTTC. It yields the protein CASTRDPETQYF.

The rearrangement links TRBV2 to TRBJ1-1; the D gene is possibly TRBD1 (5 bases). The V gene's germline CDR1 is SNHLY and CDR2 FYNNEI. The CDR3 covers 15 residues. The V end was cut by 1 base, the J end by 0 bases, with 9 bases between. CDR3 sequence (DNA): TGTGCCAGCAGTGAAGGACAGTTTATGAACACTGAAGCTTTCTTT. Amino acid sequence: CASSEGQFMNTEAFF.

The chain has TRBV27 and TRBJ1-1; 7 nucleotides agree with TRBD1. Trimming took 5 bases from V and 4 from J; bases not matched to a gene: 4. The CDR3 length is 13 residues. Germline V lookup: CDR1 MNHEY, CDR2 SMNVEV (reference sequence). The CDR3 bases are TGTGCCAGCAGTCTGGGACAGCGCACTGAAGCTTTCTTT. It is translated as CASSLGQRTEAFF.

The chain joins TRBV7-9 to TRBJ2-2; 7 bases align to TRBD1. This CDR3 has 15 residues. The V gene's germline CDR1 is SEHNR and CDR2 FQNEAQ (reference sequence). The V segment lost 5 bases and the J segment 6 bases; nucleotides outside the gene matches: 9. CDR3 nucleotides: TGTGCCAGCAGCGAGGCCGGGACAGCTGCCGGGGAGCTGTTTTTT. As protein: CASSEAGTAAGELFF.

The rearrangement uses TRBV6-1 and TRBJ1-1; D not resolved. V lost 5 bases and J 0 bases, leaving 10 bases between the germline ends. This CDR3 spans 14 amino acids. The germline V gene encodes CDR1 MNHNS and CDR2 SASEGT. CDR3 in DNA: TGTGCCAGCAGTCAGGTCAGAATGAACACTGAAGCTTTCTTT. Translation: CASSQVRMNTEAFF.

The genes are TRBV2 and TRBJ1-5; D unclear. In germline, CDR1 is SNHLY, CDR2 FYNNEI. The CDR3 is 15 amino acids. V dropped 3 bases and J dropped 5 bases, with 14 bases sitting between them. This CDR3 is CASSEYVSLDQPQHF. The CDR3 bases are TGTGCCAGCAGTGAGTACGTGTCGTTGGATCAGCCCCAGCATTTT.

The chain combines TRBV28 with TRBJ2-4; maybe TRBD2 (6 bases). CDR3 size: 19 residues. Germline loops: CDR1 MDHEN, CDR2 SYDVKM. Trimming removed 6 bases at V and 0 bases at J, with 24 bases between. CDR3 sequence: CASRARGGAKEIAKNIQYF. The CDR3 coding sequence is TGTGCCAGCAGAGCCCGCGGAGGGGCGAAGGAAATAGCCAAAAACATTCAGTACTTC.

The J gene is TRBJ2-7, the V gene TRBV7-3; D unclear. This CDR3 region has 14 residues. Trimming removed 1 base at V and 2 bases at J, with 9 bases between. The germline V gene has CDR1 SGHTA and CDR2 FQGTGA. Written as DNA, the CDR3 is TGTGCCAGCAGCTTAAGGCCCGGACCCTACGAGCAGTACTTC. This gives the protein CASSLRPGPYEQYF.

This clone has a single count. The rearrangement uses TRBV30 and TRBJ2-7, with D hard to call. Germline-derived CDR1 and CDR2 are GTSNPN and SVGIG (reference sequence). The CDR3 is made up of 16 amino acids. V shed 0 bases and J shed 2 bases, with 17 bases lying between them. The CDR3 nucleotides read TGTGCCTGGAGTGTTGTAGGGTCCCGGACCACCTACGAGCAGTACTTC. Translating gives CAWSVVGSRTTYEQYF.

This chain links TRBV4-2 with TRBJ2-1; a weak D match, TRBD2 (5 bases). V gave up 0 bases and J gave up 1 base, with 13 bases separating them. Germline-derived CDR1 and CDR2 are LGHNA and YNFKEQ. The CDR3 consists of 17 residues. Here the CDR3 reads CASSQERRRISYNEQFF. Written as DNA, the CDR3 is TGTGCCAGCAGCCAAGAAAGGCGGAGGATTTCCTACAATGAGCAGTTCTTC.

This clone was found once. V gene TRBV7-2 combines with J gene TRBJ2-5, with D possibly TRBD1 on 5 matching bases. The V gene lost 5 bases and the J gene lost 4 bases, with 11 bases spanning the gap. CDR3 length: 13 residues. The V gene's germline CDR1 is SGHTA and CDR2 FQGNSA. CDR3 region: CASSGDRRETQYF. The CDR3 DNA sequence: TGTGCCAGCAGCGGAGACAGACGAGAGACCCAGTACTTC.

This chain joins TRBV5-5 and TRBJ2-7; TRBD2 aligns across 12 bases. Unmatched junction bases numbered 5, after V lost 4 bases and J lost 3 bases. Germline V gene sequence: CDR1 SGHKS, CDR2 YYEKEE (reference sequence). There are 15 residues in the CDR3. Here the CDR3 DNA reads TGTGCCAGCAGCCCCAGGACTAGCGGGATCTACGAGCAGTACTTC. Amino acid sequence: CASSPRTSGIYEQYF.

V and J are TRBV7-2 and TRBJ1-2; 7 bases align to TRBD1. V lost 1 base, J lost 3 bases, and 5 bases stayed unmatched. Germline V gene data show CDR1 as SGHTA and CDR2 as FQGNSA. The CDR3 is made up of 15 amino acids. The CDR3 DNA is TGTGCCAGCAGCTTAGACAAGGGGGCCCACTATGGCTACACCTTC. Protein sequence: CASSLDKGAHYGYTF.

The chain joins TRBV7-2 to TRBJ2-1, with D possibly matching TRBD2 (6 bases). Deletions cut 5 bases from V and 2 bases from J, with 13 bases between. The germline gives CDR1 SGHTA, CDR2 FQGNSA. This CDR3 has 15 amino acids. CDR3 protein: CASSRTGSPYNEQFF. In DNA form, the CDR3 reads TGTGCCAGCAGCAGAACCGGGAGCCCCTACAATGAGCAGTTCTTC.

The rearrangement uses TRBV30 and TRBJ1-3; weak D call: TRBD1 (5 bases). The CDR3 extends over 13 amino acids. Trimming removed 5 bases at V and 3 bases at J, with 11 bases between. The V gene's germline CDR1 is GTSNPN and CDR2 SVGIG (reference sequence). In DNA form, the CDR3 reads TGTGCCTGGGACTGGACAAATGGAAACACCATATATTTT. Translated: CAWDWTNGNTIYF. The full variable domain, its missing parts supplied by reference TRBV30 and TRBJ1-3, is SQTIHQWPATLVQPVGSPLSLECTVEGTSNPNLYWYRQAAGRGLQLLFYSVGIGQISSEVPQNLSASRPQDRQFILSSKKLLLSDSGFYLCAWDWTNGNTIYFGEGSWLTVV.

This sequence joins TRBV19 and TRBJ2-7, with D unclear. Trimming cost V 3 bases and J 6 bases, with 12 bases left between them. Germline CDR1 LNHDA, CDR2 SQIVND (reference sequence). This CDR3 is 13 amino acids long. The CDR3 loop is CASSIGLLSEQYF. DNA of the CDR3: TGTGCCAGTAGTATCGGGCTCTTGTCCGAGCAGTACTTC.

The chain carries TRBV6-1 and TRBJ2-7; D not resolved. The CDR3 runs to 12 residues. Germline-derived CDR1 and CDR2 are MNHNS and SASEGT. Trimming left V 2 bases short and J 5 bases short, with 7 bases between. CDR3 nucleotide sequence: TGTGCCAGCAGTGAATGGCTGGACGAGCAGTACTTC. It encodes CASSEWLDEQYF.

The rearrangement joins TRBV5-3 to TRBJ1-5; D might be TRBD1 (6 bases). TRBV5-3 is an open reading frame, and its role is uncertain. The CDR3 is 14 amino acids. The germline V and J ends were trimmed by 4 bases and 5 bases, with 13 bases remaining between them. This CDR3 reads CARSQGQSDQPQHF. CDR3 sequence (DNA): TGTGCCAGAAGCCAAGGACAGTCCGATCAGCCCCAGCATTTT.

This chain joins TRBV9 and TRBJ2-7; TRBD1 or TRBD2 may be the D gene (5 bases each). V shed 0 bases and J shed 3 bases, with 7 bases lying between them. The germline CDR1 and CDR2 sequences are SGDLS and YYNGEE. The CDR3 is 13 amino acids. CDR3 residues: CASSVGGIYEQYF. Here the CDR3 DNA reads TGTGCCAGCAGCGTAGGGGGGATCTACGAGCAGTACTTC.

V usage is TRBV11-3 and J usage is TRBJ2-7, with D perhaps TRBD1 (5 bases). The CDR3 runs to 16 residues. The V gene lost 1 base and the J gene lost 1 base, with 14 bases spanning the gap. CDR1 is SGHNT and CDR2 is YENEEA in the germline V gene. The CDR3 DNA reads TGTGCCAGCAGCTTAGCCCGAAGAAAGGGGTCCTACGAGCAGTACTTC. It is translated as CASSLARRKGSYEQYF. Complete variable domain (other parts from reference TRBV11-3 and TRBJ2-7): EAGVVQSPRYKIIEKKQPVAFWCNPISGHNTLYWYLQNLGQGPELLIRYENEEAVDDSQLPKDRFSAERLKGVDSTLKIQPAELGDSAVYLCASSLARRKGSYEQYFGPGTRLTVT.

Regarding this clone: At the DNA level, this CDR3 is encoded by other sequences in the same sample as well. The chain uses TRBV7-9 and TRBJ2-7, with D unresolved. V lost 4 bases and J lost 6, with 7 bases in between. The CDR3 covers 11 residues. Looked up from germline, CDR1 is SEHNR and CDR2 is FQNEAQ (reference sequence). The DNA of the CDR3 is TGTGCCAGCAGCTGGGTGGGCGAGCAGTACTTC. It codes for CASSWVGEQYF.